This T cell receptor beta chain is from a study of CD8 T cells in ankylosing spondylitis. Points from the study as a whole: Reactive arthritis synovial fluid and blood previously showed some of these motif variants. There was reportedly significant enrichment of clones that were disease-linked in matched ankylosing spondylitis synovial fluid. Seemingly distinctive of ankylosing spondylitis blood was a TCR beta motif formed by eight highly homologous variants.

As the method for making TCR beta libraries, quantitative 5'-RACE with molecular barcodes was used. One entry per CDR3 protein results from TCRdb running MiXCR on the 5' RACE reads. Among some 240,000 distinct CDR3 sequences listed, around 9.2% were seen once. The table lists this clonotype with many counts. The antigen is not known. Germline V gives CDR1 MGHRA, CDR2 YSYEKL. V gave up 0 bases and J gave up 4 bases, with 16 bases separating them. The CDR3 consists of 17 residues. The receptor was isolated from a male donor with ankylosing spondylitis or in good health (not recorded which). Sequencing was done on a sample of blood, either unsorted or a sorted T cell fraction (not recorded which). V usage is TRBV4-1 and J usage is TRBJ1-5; D gene uncertain. CDR3 sequence: CASSQDFSSPGNQPQHF. CDR3 in DNA: TGCGCCAGCAGCCAAGATTTCTCGTCCCCTGGTAATCAGCCCCAGCATTTT.